A single sample gave rise to the 31 T cell receptor beta chains below, sequenced in a study of monozygotic twins with inflammatory bowel disease. TCRdb re-called the 5' RACE reads, yielding one record per CDR3 amino acid sequence without DNA. Its listing shows fewer than 200,000 distinct CDR3 sequences. What was sequenced was blood. These receptors were taken from a human donor with ulcerative colitis or Crohn's disease, or a healthy co-twin of an affected twin (not recorded which).

The genes are TRBV18 and TRBJ2-7; TCRdb reports TRBD1, a call that lacks DNA to check it against. CDR3 size: 14 residues. CDR1 is KGHSH, CDR2 LQKENI, per germline. CDR3 amino acids: CASSPTGRAYEQYF.

The chain joins TRBV3-1 to TRBJ2-1; no DNA is available, so the TRBD1 call from TCRdb remains unchecked. Germline values: CDR1 LGHDT, CDR2 YNNKEL (reference sequence). This CDR3 comprises 15 residues. The CDR3: CASSQAATAYNEQFF.

The chain couples TRBV5-4 to TRBJ2-7; there is no DNA to check the TCRdb D call of TRBD2. Germline V gene data show CDR1 as SGHNT and CDR2 as YYREEE (reference sequence). The CDR3 covers 15 residues. The CDR3 spells CASSLERTRAHEQYF.

V gene TRBV7-3 combines with J gene TRBJ2-7; checking the TCRdb D call of TRBD2 is not possible without DNA. CDR1 is SGHTA and CDR2 is FQGTGA in the germline V gene. This CDR3 is built from 16 residues. The CDR3 sequence: CASSPRAGGAFYEQYF.

The rearrangement links TRBV12-5 to TRBJ1-1; TCRdb selects TRBD1, and the lack of DNA leaves this call unchecked. This CDR3 has 13 residues. Germline V gene data show CDR1 as LGHNT and CDR2 as FRNRAP. The CDR3 loop reads CASASQGWDEAFF.

This chain joins TRBV29-1 and TRBJ2-1; checking the TCRdb D call of TRBD2 is not possible without DNA. Germline V CDR1 and CDR2: SQVTM, ANQGSEA. This CDR3 is built from 19 residues. The chain's CDR3 is CSVDPGLAGGSRIHNEQFF.

The V call is TRBV24-1, the J call TRBJ2-3. The V gene's germline CDR1 is KGHDR and CDR2 SFDVKD. The CDR3 length is 13 residues. CDR3 in amino acids: CATSDIGTDTQYF.

This chain's CDR3 is CSVEKGFNTEAFF. This sequence joins TRBV29-1 and TRBJ1-1. The CDR3 is made up of 13 amino acids. Germline V gives CDR1 SQVTM, CDR2 ANQGSEA.

The V and J genes are TRBV10-2 and TRBJ2-3. This CDR3 has 14 residues. Germline values: CDR1 WSHSY, CDR2 SAAADI. The chain's CDR3 is CASSNSRGTDTQYF.

This chain links TRBV7-2 with TRBJ2-1; the TRBD1 assignment by TCRdb is unverifiable without DNA. This CDR3 has 14 amino acids. Germline V gene sequence: CDR1 SGHTA, CDR2 FQGNSA. The CDR3 sequence is CASSLGQRYNEQFF.

This rearrangement joins TRBV30 to TRBJ2-3. Per germline, CDR1 GTSNPN and CDR2 SVGIG (reference sequence). This CDR3 comprises 12 residues. The CDR3 sequence: CAWRARTDTQYF. The full variable domain, its missing parts supplied by reference TRBV30 and TRBJ2-3, is SQTIHQWPATLVQPVGSPLSLECTVEGTSNPNLYWYRQAAGRGLQLLFYSVGIGQISSEVPQNLSASRPQDRQFILSSKKLLLSDSGFYLCAWRARTDTQYFGPGTRLTVL.

The rearrangement joins TRBV6-5 to TRBJ2-7; the D call of TRBD1 rests on TCRdb alone, since no DNA is present to check it. Looked up from germline, CDR1 is MNHEY and CDR2 is SVGAGI. The CDR3 has 14 residues. This CDR3 is CASSSDRVAYEQYF.

The chain joins TRBV5-1 to TRBJ1-1; TCRdb calls TRBD1, which cannot be checked without DNA. The CDR3 loop spans 14 amino acids. Germline V lookup: CDR1 SGHRS, CDR2 YFSETQ. CDR3 region: CASSSQGARAEAFF.

The chain recombines TRBV7-2 with TRBJ2-5; as DNA is missing, the TRBD1 call by TCRdb cannot be tested. Germline CDR1 SGHTA, CDR2 FQGNSA. CDR3 length: 13 residues. CDR3: CASSFLRGETQYF. The full variable domain, completed using reference TRBV7-2 and TRBJ2-5, is GAGVSQSPSNKVTEKGKDVELRCDPISGHTALYWYRQSLGQGLEFLIYFQGNSAPDKSGLPSDRFSAERTGGSVSTLTIQRTQQEDSAVYLCASSFLRGETQYFGPGTRLLVL.

V is TRBV4-2 and J is TRBJ2-3; TCRdb selects TRBD2, and the lack of DNA leaves this call unchecked. The CDR3 consists of 16 residues. The germline gives CDR1 LGHNA, CDR2 YNFKEQ. This CDR3 reads CASSQSALSSTDTQYF.

This chain connects TRBV4-3 to TRBJ2-7; TCRdb proposes TRBD2, but this gene call is untestable without DNA. The CDR3 extends over 18 amino acids. Germline lookup yields CDR1 LGHNA and CDR2 YSLEER. CDR3 region: CASSQKRRTSGSIHEQYF.

The chain uses TRBV20-1 and TRBJ2-1; TCRdb calls TRBD2, which cannot be checked without DNA. This CDR3 comprises 14 residues. Germline CDR1 is DFQATT and CDR2 is SNEGSKA (reference sequence). CDR3 protein: CSALSGVPNNEQFF.

The chain employs TRBV5-6 and TRBJ2-7; no DNA is available, so the TRBD1 call from TCRdb remains unchecked. Germline lookup yields CDR1 SGHDT and CDR2 YYEEEE. The CDR3 spans 14 residues. The CDR3 spells CASSPQGSPYEQYF.

The chain carries TRBV18 and TRBJ2-7. The V gene's germline CDR1 is KGHSH and CDR2 LQKENI. The CDR3 covers 12 residues. The CDR3 sequence is CASSSGIDEQYF.

This chain links TRBV21-1 with TRBJ2-7. TRBV21-1 is a pseudogene locus. The CDR3 consists of 14 residues. CDR3 region: CASSKGRTSYEQYF.

This chain links TRBV20-1 with TRBJ2-7; TCRdb lists TRBD2, though no DNA is available to test this call. The CDR3 contains 14 residues. The germline V gene encodes CDR1 DFQATT and CDR2 SNEGSKA (reference sequence). The CDR3 sequence is CSAVGSTGTYEQYF.

The V call is TRBV20-1, the J call TRBJ1-1; TCRdb's D gene call, TRBD1, goes unchecked for lack of DNA. Looked up from germline, CDR1 is DFQATT and CDR2 is SNEGSKA (reference sequence). The CDR3 covers 22 residues. This chain's CDR3 is CSARASQGQGDFITGMNTEAFF.

V gene TRBV5-1 combines with J gene TRBJ2-5; no DNA is available, so the TRBD2 call from TCRdb remains unchecked. Germline V gives CDR1 SGHRS, CDR2 YFSETQ. This CDR3 comprises 15 residues. This chain's CDR3 is CASSGTSGGQETQYF.

This chain uses TRBV12-3 or TRBV12-4 with TRBJ2-3; the TCRdb call, TRBD1, lacks DNA for checking. The CDR3 has 15 amino acids. The CDR3 here is CASSLYREDTDTQYF.

The chain is built from TRBV12-3 or TRBV12-4 and TRBJ2-3. The CDR3 is 12 residues long. This chain's CDR3 is CASTPSTDTQNF.

The chain joins TRBV5-1 to TRBJ2-7; TCRdb names TRBD1, which stays unverified in the absence of DNA. CDR3 length: 15 residues. Germline loops: CDR1 SGHRS, CDR2 YFSETQ. The CDR3 is CASSLGRTGDYEQYF.

The chain recombines TRBV29-1 with TRBJ1-1; TCRdb gives TRBD1 as the D gene, but with no DNA this cannot be confirmed. Germline CDR1 reads SQVTM; CDR2 reads ANQGSEA. CDR3 size: 13 residues. This CDR3 is CSYIGGPRTEAFF.

The chain is built from TRBV10-3 and TRBJ2-7; TCRdb's assignment of TRBD1 cannot be checked, as there is no DNA. Germline-derived CDR1 and CDR2 are ENHRY and SYGVKD. This CDR3 contains 16 residues. The CDR3 protein is CAISLKTAQHSYEQYF.

This rearrangement joins TRBV5-5 to TRBJ2-3; the TRBD1 assignment by TCRdb is unverifiable without DNA. From germline, CDR1 is SGHKS and CDR2 YYEKEE (reference sequence). This CDR3 has 17 amino acids. The CDR3 sequence: CASSPRGGSGASDTQYF.

The chain couples TRBV6-2 or TRBV6-3 to TRBJ2-1; TCRdb names TRBD2, which stays unverified in the absence of DNA. Germline CDR1 and CDR2: MNHEY and SVGEGT. This CDR3 spans 17 amino acids. CDR3 protein: CASSYSGTSGIYNEQFF.

The J gene is TRBJ2-7, the V gene TRBV3-1. The CDR3 contains 14 residues. Germline V lookup: CDR1 LGHDT, CDR2 YNNKEL (reference sequence). CDR3: CASSLTSSNVEQYF.